A single sample is the source of the 26 T cell receptor beta chains below, sequenced in a study of T cells in Graves' hyperthyroidism and ophthalmopathy. The source material, RNA transcripts, was used to amplify TCR beta CDR3 regions. During a first-round RT-PCR of the TCR CDR3, the HTBI primer set was used. TCRdb fed the multiplex PCR reads into MiXCR, producing one record per CDR3 protein. Of approximately 690,000 distinct CDR3 sequences in the sample, 20% were seen once. Input material: blood. Source of these receptors: a man aged 25-45 years with Graves' ophthalmopathy.

V usage is TRBV29-1 and J usage is TRBJ1-5; the D is unclear. The CDR3 contains 11 residues. The ends were cut back, 6 bases at V and 4 bases at J, with 7 bases in the middle. Per germline, CDR1 SQVTM and CDR2 ANQGSEA. CDR3 region: CSVLENQPQHF. CDR3 nucleotide sequence: TGCAGCGTCCTAGAGAATCAGCCCCAGCATTTT.

This clonotype was observed a few times. V is TRBV6-5 and J is TRBJ2-5; a possible D gene is TRBD2 (6 bases). The germline V and J ends were trimmed by 0 bases and 2 bases, with 10 bases remaining between them. Germline CDR1 reads MNHEY; CDR2 reads SVGAGI. There are 15 residues in the CDR3. The CDR3 nucleotides are TGTGCCAGCAGTTACTCGGGGGGAATACAAGAGACCCAGTACTTC. Translation gives CASSYSGGIQETQYF.

In regard to this clonotype: Since a much larger clone is just one base distant, this may be a read error. V and J are TRBV5-1 and TRBJ2-1; the D gene is possibly TRBD2 (6 bases). The germline V and J ends were trimmed by 4 bases and 6 bases, with 14 bases remaining between them. The CDR3 length is 14 residues. The V gene's germline CDR1 is SGHRS and CDR2 YFSETQ. CDR3 sequence reads: CASSVGGNSNEQFF. CDR3 bases: TGCGCCAGCAGCGTCGGGGGTAACTCCAATGAGCAGTTCTTC.

The sample holds many counts of this clonotype. The rearrangement links TRBV28 to TRBJ1-2; D may be TRBD1 (5 bases). V was trimmed by 6 bases and J by 6 bases, leaving 11 bases between them. This CDR3 spans 12 amino acids. CDR1 and CDR2 (germline): MDHEN, SYDVKM. The chain's CDR3 is CASSYGGDGYTF. Written as DNA, the CDR3 is TGTGCCAGCAGCTACGGGGGGGATGGCTACACCTTC.

The V and J genes are TRBV20-1 and TRBJ2-1, with TRBD2 matching over 8 bases. With 6 bases clipped from V and 5 bases from J, the junction kept 18 bases outside the gene matches. The germline gives CDR1 DFQATT, CDR2 SNEGSKA (reference sequence). The CDR3 spans 17 residues. In DNA, the CDR3 is TGCAGTGCAAGACTACTTACTTTAGCGGGAAACAACAATGAGCAGTTCTTC. Translating gives CSARLLTLAGNNNEQFF.

About this clonotype itself: Sequence at one end of the junction differs from germline and may be a read error. CDR3 sequence: CDSSLRTSGSTDTQYF. The CDR3 region has the DNA TGCGACAGCAGCTTGCGGACTAGCGGGTCCACAGATACGCAGTATTTT. This chain connects TRBV5-1 to TRBJ2-3; 11 bases map to TRBD2. From germline, CDR1 is SGHRS and CDR2 YFSETQ. The CDR3 has 16 residues.

The table lists this clonotype with many counts. The V gene is TRBV3-1, the J gene TRBJ1-3, with D maybe TRBD1 (5 bases). The CDR3 spans 14 residues. Looked up from germline, CDR1 is LGHDT and CDR2 is YNNKEL (reference sequence). Trimming took 3 bases from V and 1 from J, leaving 7 bases between them. As DNA, the CDR3 is TGTGCCAGCAGCCAGCAGGGATCTGGAAACACCATATATTTT. It yields the protein CASSQQGSGNTIYF. Full variable domain (missing parts from reference TRBV3-1 and TRBJ1-3): DTAVSQTPKYLVTQMGNDKSIKCEQNLGHDTMYWYKQDSKKFLKIMFSYNNKELIINETVPNRFSPKSPDKAHLNLHINSLELGDSAVYFCASSQQGSGNTIYFGEGSWLTVV.

This clonotype appeared many times. The rearrangement links TRBV20-1 to TRBJ2-7; D gene uncertain. Trimming shortened V by 2 bases and J by 4 bases, and 9 bases separated the two germline ends. Germline V gene lookup returns CDR1 DFQATT and CDR2 SNEGSKA (reference sequence). The CDR3 loop spans 12 amino acids. CDR3 sequence: CSARIRPYEQYF. In DNA form, the CDR3 reads TGCAGTGCTAGAATCCGACCTTACGAGCAGTACTTC.

This clonotype was counted between two and nine times. V gene TRBV2 combines with J gene TRBJ2-1; tentative D call: TRBD1 (6 bases). Trimming took 6 bases from V and 3 from J, leaving 18 bases between them. Germline CDR1 is SNHLY and CDR2 is FYNNEI. The CDR3 runs 16 residues. The CDR3 region has the DNA TGTGCCAGCAGGGCCCCTGGGGGCGAACACTACAATGAGCAGTTCTTC. It specifies CASRAPGGEHYNEQFF.

The CDR3 loop is CASSPSRVAGPNEQFF. The CDR3 region has the DNA TGTGCCAGCAGTCCCTCAAGGGTAGCGGGACCCAATGAGCAGTTCTTC. The V and J genes are TRBV27 and TRBJ2-1, with 8 bases matching TRBD2. The V and J ends lost 5 bases and 6 bases, in that order; junction bases with no gene match: 12. CDR3 length: 16 amino acids. In germline, CDR1 is MNHEY, CDR2 SMNVEV (reference sequence).

The table lists this clonotype with a few counts. The chain couples TRBV6-1 to TRBJ1-1; D remains ambiguous. CDR1 is MNHNS and CDR2 is SASEGT in the germline V gene. CDR3 length: 13 amino acids. V lost 6 bases and J 3 bases, leaving 11 bases between the germline ends. The DNA for the CDR3 is TGTGCCAGCAGGGAGGGTTTGGACACTGAAGCTTTCTTT. Translation: CASREGLDTEAFF.

The V and J genes are TRBV10-3 and TRBJ2-1; D possibly matches TRBD1 or TRBD2 (5 bases each). The CDR3 runs 16 residues. CDR1 ENHRY and CDR2 SYGVKD come from the germline V gene. V lost 0 bases and J 3 bases, leaving 12 bases between the germline ends. CDR3 DNA: TGTGCCATCAGTGAGTCTGGGACGCGGAACTACAATGAGCAGTTCTTC. It yields the protein CAISESGTRNYNEQFF.

The sample holds a few counts of this clonotype. This chain uses TRBV6-1 with TRBJ1-4; D perhaps matches TRBD1 (5 bases). The CDR3 sequence is 14 residues long. Germline-derived CDR1 and CDR2 are MNHNS and SASEGT. Trimming cost V 10 bases and J 0 bases, with 12 bases left between them. The CDR3 DNA is TGTGCCACCAGGGAGAGCCCAACTAATGAAAAACTGTTTTTT. As protein: CATRESPTNEKLFF.

The chain carries TRBV12-5 and TRBJ2-3, with D perhaps TRBD1 or TRBD2 (5 bases each). The CDR3 length is 15 residues. The germline V gene has CDR1 LGHNT and CDR2 FRNRAP. Trimming cost V 6 bases and J 3 bases, with 16 bases left between them. The CDR3 sequence is CASGPPGSWTDTQYF. The CDR3 DNA sequence: TGTGCTAGTGGGCCCCCAGGGAGCTGGACAGATACGCAGTATTTT.

Only a few counts were recorded for this clonotype. V is TRBV6-5 and J is TRBJ1-1; no firm D call. Germline V gene sequence: CDR1 MNHEY, CDR2 SVGAGI. Trimming took 2 bases from V and 1 from J, leaving 8 bases between them. The CDR3 is made up of 14 amino acids. CDR3 sequence: CASSYGRSNTEAFF. The CDR3 nucleotides read TGTGCCAGCAGTTACGGGAGATCGAACACTGAAGCTTTCTTT.

The rearrangement uses TRBV28 and TRBJ2-2; tentative D call: TRBD2 (5 bases). V was trimmed by 3 bases and J by 4 bases, leaving 12 bases between them. The CDR3 contains 15 residues. Looked up from germline, CDR1 is MDHEN and CDR2 is SYDVKM. The CDR3 sequence is CASSLRVAGTGELFF. CDR3 in DNA: TGTGCCAGCAGTTTGAGAGTGGCGGGCACCGGGGAGCTGTTTTTT.

This clonotype was seen many times. The J gene is TRBJ1-1, the V gene TRBV3-1, with 9 bases identical to TRBD1. J was trimmed by 5 bases and V by 6 bases; bases with no gene match: 7. CDR3 length: 14 amino acids. Germline V gene data show CDR1 as LGHDT and CDR2 as YNNKEL (reference sequence). Written as DNA, the CDR3 is TGTGCCAGCAGGCAACAGGGGGCCAGTACTGAAGCTTTCTTT. This gives the protein CASRQQGASTEAFF.

This clonotype was picked up a small number of times. The V call is TRBV5-1, the J call TRBJ2-3; TRBD2 aligns across 11 bases. Germline-derived CDR1 and CDR2 are SGHRS and YFSETQ. With V trimmed by 3 bases and J by 9 bases, 12 bases remained unmatched. CDR3 length: 16 amino acids. The CDR3 sequence: CASSSLTSGTSLTQYF. In DNA, the CDR3 is TGCGCCAGCAGCTCCTTGACTAGCGGGACCTCCCTCACGCAGTATTTT.

This clonotype turned up a few times. The V and J genes are TRBV18 and TRBJ2-2; no firm D call. There are 13 residues in the CDR3. Trimming stripped 6 bases from V and 7 bases from J, with 12 bases between. Germline V gene data show CDR1 as KGHSH and CDR2 as LQKENI. CDR3 sequence: CASSRTVDGELFF. CDR3 sequence (DNA): TGTGCCAGCTCTCGGACGGTCGACGGGGAGCTGTTTTTT.

V is TRBV11-2 and J is TRBJ1-6; D unclear. V was clipped by 4 bases and J by 10 bases, with 17 bases between them. The CDR3 is 15 residues long. Per germline, CDR1 SGHAT and CDR2 FQNNGV. As DNA, the CDR3 is TGTGCCAGCAGCTCAGATTCTACGATGGGGTCACCCCTCCACTTT. Encoded protein: CASSSDSTMGSPLHF.

There are a few counts of this clonotype. V is TRBV5-1 and J is TRBJ1-4; D not certain. Per the germline V gene, CDR1 is SGHRS and CDR2 is YFSETQ. V dropped 0 bases and J dropped 5 bases, with 5 bases sitting between them. The CDR3 is 13 residues long. The CDR3 is CASSLDRNEKLFF. The DNA for the CDR3 is TGCGCCAGCAGCTTGGACAGAAATGAAAAACTGTTTTTT.

This clonotype was counted ten times or more. The chain uses TRBV11-2 and TRBJ1-1, with TRBD1 identical over 8 bases. V gave up 4 bases and J gave up 4 bases; unmatched junction bases: 2. This CDR3 spans 13 amino acids. Germline V CDR1 and CDR2: SGHAT, FQNNGV. The CDR3 sequence: CASSSGTGTEAFF. The CDR3 DNA reads as TGTGCCAGCAGCTCCGGGACAGGCACTGAAGCTTTCTTT.

The chain recombines TRBV4-3 with TRBJ2-2; no definite D call. Germline-derived CDR1 and CDR2 are LGHNA and YSLEER. The CDR3 is made up of 14 amino acids. The ends were cut back, 3 bases at V and 4 bases at J, with 9 bases in the middle. The CDR3 reads CASSQAPSTGELFF. The CDR3 region has the DNA TGCGCCAGCAGCCAGGCCCCTAGCACCGGGGAGCTGTTTTTT.

The chain links TRBV20-1 to TRBJ2-7, with 9 bases identical to TRBD1. The ends lost 3 bases at V and 5 bases at J; junction bases unmatched: 5. Germline V gives CDR1 DFQATT, CDR2 SNEGSKA (reference sequence). There are 13 residues in the CDR3. CDR3 nucleotides: TGCAGTGCTAGTTCCGGGACAGGGAACGAGCAGTACTTC. Amino acid sequence: CSASSGTGNEQYF.

The CDR3 loop reads CATSRGDNPGELFF. As DNA, the CDR3 is TGTGCCACCAGCAGAGGGGACAATCCCGGGGAGCTGTTTTTT. V gene TRBV15 combines with J gene TRBJ2-2, with D perhaps TRBD1 (6 bases). V was clipped by 1 base and J by 6 bases, with 9 bases between them. The CDR3 loop spans 14 amino acids. Germline V lookup: CDR1 LNHNV, CDR2 YYDKDF (reference sequence).

The V and J genes are TRBV29-1 and TRBJ2-6; 8 nucleotides agree with TRBD1. The CDR3 consists of 18 residues. V gave up 4 bases and J gave up 3 bases; unmatched junction bases: 14. The germline CDR1 and CDR2 sequences are SQVTM and ANQGSEA. The CDR3 DNA is TGCAGCGTTGGTCGAAAGGGCAGGGGGCAGGGTGGGGCCAACGTCCTGACTTTC. Protein sequence: CSVGRKGRGQGGANVLTF.